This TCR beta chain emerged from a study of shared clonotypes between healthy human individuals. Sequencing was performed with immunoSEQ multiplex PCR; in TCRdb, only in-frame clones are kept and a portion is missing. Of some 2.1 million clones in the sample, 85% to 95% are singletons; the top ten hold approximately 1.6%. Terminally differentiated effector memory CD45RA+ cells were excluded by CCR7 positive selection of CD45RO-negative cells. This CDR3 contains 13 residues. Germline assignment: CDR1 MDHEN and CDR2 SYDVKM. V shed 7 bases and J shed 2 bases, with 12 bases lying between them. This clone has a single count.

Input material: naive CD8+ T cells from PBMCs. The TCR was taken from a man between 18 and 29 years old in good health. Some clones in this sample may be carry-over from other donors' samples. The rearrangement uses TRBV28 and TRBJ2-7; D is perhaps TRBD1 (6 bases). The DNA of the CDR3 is TGTGCCAGCATTCCAGAGGGGGCCTACGAGCAGTACTTC. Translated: CASIPEGAYEQYF.